This T cell receptor (beta chain) was captured by sequencing in a study of blood T cell repertoires in COVID-19. The overall study: Samples of COVID-19 (acute and convalescent) were obtained from the United States, Italy and Spain.

As processed by the authors: Estimation of nucleated cell counts was performed using reference gene primer amplification. Clones were sequenced by immunoSEQ multiplex PCR, and TCRdb holds only the in-frame ones, with some missing. From that table come the V and J calls and clone size; the DNA was used to work out D and trimming. Of about 250,000 clones in the sample, 70% to 90% were seen once. The V gene's germline CDR1 is LGHNA and CDR2 YNFKEQ. The CDR3 covers 16 residues. J lost 0 bases, V lost 0 bases, and 2 bases had no gene match. This chain links TRBV4-2 with TRBJ2-7, with 10 positions matching TRBD1. The source is a woman aged 25 to 39 with COVID-19, enrolled during active disease. Sequenced material: peripheral blood. This chain's CDR3 is CASSQETGGNSYEQYF. CDR3 in DNA: TGTGCCAGCAGCCAAGAGACAGGGGGCAACTCCTACGAGCAGTACTTC.